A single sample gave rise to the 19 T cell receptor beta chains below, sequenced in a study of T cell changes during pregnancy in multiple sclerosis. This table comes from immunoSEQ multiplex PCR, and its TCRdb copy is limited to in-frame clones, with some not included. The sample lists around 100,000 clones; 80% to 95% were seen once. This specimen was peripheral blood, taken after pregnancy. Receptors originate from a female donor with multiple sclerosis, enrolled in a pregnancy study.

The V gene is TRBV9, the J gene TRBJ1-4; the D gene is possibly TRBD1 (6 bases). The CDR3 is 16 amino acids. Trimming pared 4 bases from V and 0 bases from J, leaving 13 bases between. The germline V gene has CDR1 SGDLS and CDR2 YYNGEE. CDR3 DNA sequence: TGTGCCAGCAGCCAGGGGTTGGGTTCAACTAATGAAAAACTGTTTTTT. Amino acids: CASSQGLGSTNEKLFF.

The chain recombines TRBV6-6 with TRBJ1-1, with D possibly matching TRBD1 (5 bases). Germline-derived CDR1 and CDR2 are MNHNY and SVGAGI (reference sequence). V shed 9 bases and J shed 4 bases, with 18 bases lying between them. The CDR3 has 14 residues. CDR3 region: CASSNVGVPTEAFF. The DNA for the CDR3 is TGTGCCAGTTCAAACGTAGGGGTCCCCACTGAAGCTTTCTTT.

Written as DNA, the CDR3 is TGCGCCAGCAGCCAAGACGCGTCCAGGGCAGAGAGTGGCTACACCTTC. It is translated as CASSQDASRAESGYTF. The chain links TRBV4-1 to TRBJ1-2; D possibly corresponds to TRBD1 (5 bases). Germline CDR1 is MGHRA and CDR2 is YSYEKL. Deletions cut 0 bases from V and 7 bases from J, with 18 bases between. This CDR3 has 16 residues.

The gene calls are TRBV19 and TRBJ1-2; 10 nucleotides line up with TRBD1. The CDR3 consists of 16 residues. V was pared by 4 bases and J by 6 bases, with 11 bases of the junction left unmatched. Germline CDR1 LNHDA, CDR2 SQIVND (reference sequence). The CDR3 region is CASSTPGTGVLHGYTF. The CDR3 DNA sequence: TGTGCCAGTAGTACCCCCGGGACAGGGGTCCTTCATGGCTACACCTTC.

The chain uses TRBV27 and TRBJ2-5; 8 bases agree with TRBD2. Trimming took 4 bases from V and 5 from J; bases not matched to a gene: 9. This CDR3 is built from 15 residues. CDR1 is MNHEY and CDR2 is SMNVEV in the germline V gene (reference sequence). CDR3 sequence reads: CASSWGTRKGETQYF. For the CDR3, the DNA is TGTGCCAGCAGTTGGGGGACTAGAAAGGGGGAGACCCAGTACTTC.

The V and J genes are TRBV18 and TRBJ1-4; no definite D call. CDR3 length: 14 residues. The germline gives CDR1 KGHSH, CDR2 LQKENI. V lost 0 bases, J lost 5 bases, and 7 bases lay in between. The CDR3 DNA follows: TGTGCCAGCTCACCACCTGCGGGGAATGAAAAACTGTTTTTT. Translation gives CASSPPAGNEKLFF.

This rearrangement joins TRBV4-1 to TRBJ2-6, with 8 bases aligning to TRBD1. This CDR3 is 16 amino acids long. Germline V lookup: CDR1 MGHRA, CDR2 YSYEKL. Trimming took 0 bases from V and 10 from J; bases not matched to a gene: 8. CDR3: CASSQDLVQGGNVLTF. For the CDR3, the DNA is TGCGCCAGCAGCCAAGATCTAGTACAGGGGGGAAACGTCCTGACTTTC.

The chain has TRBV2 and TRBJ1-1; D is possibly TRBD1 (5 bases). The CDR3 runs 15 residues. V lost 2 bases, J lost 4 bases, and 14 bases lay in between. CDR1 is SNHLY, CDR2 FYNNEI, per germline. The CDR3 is CASSESGPGFTEAFF. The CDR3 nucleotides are TGTGCCAGCAGTGAATCGGGCCCAGGGTTCACTGAAGCTTTCTTT. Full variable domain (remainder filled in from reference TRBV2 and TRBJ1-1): EPEVTQTPSHQVTQMGQEVILRCVPISNHLYFYWYRQILGQKVEFLVSFYNNEISEKSEIFDDQFSVERPDGSNFTLKIRSTKLEDSAMYFCASSESGPGFTEAFFGQGTRLTVV.

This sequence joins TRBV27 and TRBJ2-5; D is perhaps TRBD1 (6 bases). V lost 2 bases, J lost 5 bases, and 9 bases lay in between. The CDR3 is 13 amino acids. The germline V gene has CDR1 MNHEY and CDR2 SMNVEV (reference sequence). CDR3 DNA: TGTGCCAGCAGTTTAGGGGGCTGGGAGACCCAGTACTTC. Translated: CASSLGGWETQYF.

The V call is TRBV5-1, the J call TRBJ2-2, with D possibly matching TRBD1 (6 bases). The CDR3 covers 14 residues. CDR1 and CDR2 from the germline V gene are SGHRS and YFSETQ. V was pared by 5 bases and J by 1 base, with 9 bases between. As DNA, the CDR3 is TGCGCCAGCAGGACAGGTCAGAACACCGGGGAGCTGTTTTTT. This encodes CASRTGQNTGELFF. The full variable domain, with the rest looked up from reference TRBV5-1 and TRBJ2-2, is KAGVTQTPRYLIKTRGQQVTLSCSPISGHRSVSWYQQTPGQGLQFLFEYFSETQRNKGNFPGRFSGRQFSNSRSEMNVSTLELGDSALYLCASRTGQNTGELFFGEGSRLTVL.

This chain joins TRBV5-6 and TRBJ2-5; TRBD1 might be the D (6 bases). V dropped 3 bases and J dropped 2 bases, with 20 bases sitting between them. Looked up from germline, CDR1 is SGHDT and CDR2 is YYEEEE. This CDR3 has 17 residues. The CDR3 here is CASSSLSGTQKQETQYF. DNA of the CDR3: TGTGCCAGCAGCTCGTTATCCGGGACACAGAAACAAGAGACCCAGTACTTC.

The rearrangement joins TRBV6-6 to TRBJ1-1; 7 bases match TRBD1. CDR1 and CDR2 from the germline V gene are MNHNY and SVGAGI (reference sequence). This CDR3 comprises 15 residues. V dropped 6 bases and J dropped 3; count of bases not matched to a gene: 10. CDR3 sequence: CASRQTGLIHTEAFF. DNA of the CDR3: TGTGCCAGCAGACAGACAGGGCTGATTCACACTGAAGCTTTCTTT.

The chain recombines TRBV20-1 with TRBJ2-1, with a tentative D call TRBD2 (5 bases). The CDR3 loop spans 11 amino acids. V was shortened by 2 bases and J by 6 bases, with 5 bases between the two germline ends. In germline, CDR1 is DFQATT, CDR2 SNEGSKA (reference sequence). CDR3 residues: CSARRGNEQFF. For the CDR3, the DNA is TGCAGTGCTAGACGGGGCAATGAGCAGTTCTTC.

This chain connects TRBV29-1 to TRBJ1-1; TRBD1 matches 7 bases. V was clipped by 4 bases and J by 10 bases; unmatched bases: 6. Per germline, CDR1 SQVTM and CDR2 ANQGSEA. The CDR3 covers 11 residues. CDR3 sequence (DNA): TGCAGCGTTGTTACAGGGGACGGAGCTTTCTTT. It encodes CSVVTGDGAFF.

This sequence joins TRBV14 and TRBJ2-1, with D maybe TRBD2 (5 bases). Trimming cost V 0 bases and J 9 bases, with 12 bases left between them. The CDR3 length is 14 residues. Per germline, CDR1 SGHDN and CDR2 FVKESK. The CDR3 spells CASSQELDGSEQFF. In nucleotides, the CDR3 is TGTGCCAGCAGCCAAGAACTAGATGGGAGTGAGCAGTTCTTC.

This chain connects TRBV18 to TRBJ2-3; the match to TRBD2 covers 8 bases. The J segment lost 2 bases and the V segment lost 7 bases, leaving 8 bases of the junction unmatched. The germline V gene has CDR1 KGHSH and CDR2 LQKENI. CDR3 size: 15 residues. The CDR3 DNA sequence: TGTGCCAGCTGTCCGGGACTAGGACTCACAGATACGCAGTATTTT. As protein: CASCPGLGLTDTQYF.

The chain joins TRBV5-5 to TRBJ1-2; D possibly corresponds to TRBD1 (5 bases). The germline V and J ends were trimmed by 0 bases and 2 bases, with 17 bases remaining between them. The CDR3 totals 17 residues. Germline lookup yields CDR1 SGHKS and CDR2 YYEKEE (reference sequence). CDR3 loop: CASSLDLKQVPNYGYTF. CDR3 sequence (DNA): TGTGCCAGCAGCTTGGACTTAAAACAGGTCCCAAACTATGGCTACACCTTC.

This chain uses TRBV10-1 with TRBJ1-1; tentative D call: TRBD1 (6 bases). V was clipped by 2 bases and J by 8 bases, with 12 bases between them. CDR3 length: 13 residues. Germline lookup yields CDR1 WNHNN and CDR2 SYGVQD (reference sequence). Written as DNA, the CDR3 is TGCGCCAGCAGTGAGGAACAGGGCTCAGAAGCTTTCTTT. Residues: CASSEEQGSEAFF.

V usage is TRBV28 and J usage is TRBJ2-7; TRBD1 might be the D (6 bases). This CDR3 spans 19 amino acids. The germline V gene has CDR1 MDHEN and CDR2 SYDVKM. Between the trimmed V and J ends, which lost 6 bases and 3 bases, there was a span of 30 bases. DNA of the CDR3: TGTGCCAGCAGCCCAGAGTTGAGAGACGTAGGGGACACCCACTACGAGCAGTACTTC. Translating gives CASSPELRDVGDTHYEQYF.